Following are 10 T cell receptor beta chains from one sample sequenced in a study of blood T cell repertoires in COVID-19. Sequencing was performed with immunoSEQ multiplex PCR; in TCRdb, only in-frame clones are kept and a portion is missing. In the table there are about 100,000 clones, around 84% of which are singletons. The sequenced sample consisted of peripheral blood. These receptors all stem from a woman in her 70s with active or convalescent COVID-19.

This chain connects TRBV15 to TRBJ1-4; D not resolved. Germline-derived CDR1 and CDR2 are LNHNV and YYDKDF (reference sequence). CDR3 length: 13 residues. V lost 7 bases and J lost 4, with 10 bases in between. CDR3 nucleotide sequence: TGTGCCACCATAGCCGGATATAATGAAAAACTGTTTTTT. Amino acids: CATIAGYNEKLFF.

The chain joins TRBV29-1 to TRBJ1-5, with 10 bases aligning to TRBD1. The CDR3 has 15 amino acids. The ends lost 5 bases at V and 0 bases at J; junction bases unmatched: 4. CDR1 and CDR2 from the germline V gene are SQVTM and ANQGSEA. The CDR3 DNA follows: TGCAGCGTTTGGACAGGGGGGGATAGCAATCAGCCCCAGCATTTT. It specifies CSVWTGGDSNQPQHF.

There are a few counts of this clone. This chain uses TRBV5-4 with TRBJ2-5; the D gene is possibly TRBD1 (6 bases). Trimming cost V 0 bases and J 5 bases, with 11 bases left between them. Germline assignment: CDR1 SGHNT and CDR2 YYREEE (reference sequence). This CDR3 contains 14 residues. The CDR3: CASSLAAGDETQYF. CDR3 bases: TGTGCCAGCAGCTTGGCGGCAGGGGACGAGACCCAGTACTTC.

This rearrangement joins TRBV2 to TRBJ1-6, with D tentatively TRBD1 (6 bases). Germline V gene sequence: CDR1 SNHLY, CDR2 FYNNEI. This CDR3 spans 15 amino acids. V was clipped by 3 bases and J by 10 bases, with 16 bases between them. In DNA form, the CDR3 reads TGTGCCAGCAGTGACGACGTGGGGGCACGGTCACCCCTCCACTTT. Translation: CASSDDVGARSPLHF.

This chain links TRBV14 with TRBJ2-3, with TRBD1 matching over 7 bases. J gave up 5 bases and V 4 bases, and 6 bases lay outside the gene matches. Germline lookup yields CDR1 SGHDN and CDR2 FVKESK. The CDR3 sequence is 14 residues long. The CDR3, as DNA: TGTGCCAGCAGCCGAAAGGGGGCCGGAGATACGCAGTATTTT. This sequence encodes CASSRKGAGDTQYF.

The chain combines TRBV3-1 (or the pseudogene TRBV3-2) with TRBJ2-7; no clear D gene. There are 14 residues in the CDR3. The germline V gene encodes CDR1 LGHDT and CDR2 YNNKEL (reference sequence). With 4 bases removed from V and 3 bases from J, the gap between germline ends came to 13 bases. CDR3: CASSPRVFSYEQYF. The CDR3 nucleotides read TGTGCCAGCAGCCCGCGAGTCTTTAGCTACGAGCAGTACTTC.

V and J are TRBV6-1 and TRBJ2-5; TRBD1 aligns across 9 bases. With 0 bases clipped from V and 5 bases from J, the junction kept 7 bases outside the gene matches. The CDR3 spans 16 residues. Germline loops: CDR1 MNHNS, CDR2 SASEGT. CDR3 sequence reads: CASSEAGQGLGETQYF. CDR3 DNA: TGTGCCAGCAGTGAAGCCGGACAGGGGTTAGGGGAGACCCAGTACTTC.

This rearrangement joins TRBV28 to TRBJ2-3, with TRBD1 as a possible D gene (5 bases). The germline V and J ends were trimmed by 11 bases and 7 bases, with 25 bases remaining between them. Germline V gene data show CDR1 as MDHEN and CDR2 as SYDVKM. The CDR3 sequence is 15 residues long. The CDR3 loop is CACVGWGSPNNTQYF. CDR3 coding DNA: TGTGCCTGCGTGGGATGGGGCAGCCCCAATAATACGCAGTATTTT.

CDR3 sequence (DNA): TGTGCCAGCAGTTACTCGCGTGGCGGGACAGCAACGCGGGAGTTCTTC. Translating it yields CASSYSRGGTATREFF. The chain links TRBV6-2 or TRBV6-3 to TRBJ2-1; possibly TRBD1 for D (7 bases). The CDR3 contains 16 residues. CDR1 is MNHEY, CDR2 SVGEGT, per germline. V was cut by 0 bases and J by 14 bases, with 23 bases left in between.

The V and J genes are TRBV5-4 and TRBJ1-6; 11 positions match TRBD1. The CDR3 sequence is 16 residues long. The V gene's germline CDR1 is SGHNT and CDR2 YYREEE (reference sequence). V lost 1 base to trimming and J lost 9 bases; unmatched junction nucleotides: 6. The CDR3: CASSLTSGQGVSPLHF. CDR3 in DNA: TGTGCCAGCAGCTTGACATCGGGACAGGGGGTTTCACCCCTCCACTTT.